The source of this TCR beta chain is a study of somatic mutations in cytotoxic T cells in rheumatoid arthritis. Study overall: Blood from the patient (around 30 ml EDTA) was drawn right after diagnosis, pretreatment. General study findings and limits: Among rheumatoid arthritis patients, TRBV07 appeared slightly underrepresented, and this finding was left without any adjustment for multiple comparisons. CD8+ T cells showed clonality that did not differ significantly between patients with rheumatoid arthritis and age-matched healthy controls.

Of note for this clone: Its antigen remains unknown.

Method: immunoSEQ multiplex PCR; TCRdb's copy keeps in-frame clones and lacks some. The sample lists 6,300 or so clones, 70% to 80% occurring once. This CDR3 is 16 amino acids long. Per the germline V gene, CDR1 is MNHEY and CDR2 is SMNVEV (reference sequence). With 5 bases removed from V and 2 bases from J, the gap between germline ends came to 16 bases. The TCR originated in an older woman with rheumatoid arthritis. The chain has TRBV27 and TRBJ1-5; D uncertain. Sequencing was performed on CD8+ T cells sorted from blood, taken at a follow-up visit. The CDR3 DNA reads TGTGCCAGCAGTCCCGGACGGAACGGTGGCAATCAGCCCCAGCATTTT. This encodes CASSPGRNGGNQPQHF.